The sample holds a few counts of the clone carrying this TCR beta chain. The antigen is not known. The assay was immunoSEQ multiplex PCR, and TCRdb's table has in-frame clones only and misses some. Of 110,000 or so clones listed, about 90% are singletons. This CDR3 has 13 residues. The germline CDR1 and CDR2 sequences are MNHEY and SVGAGI. Trimming left V 2 bases short and J 0 bases short, with 4 bases between. The source of the sample is a study of siplizumab effects on memory and regulatory T cells. Findings of the study overall: Apparently more diverse than memory cells, naive T cells also seemed major alloresponse contributors.

The rearrangement joins TRBV6-5 to TRBJ1-2; D remains ambiguous. The TCR comes from a human donor in good health. Material for sequencing was Tregs sorted from blood. The DNA for the CDR3 is TGTGCCAGCAGTTACCAGCCTAACTATGGCTACACCTTC. It specifies CASSYQPNYGYTF.